The sequence of this TCR beta chain was determined in a study of blood T cell repertoires in COVID-19. Study-wide context: COVID-19 samples, acute and convalescent, were from the United States, Italy and Spain. T cells, B-cell-depleted T cells, or PBMCs supplied cDNA or gDNA.

In the original processing: Using reference gene primer amplification, nucleated cell counts were estimated. Only in-frame clones appear in the TCRdb table, and some are missing; sequencing was by immunoSEQ multiplex PCR. That table supplies the V and J calls and clone size; D and trimming were determined from the DNA. The sample records 150,000 or so clones, 82% being singletons. Germline CDR1 reads LNHDA; CDR2 reads SQIVND (reference sequence). Trimming stripped 8 bases from V and 1 base from J, with 13 bases between. The CDR3 sequence is 14 residues long. This receptor was obtained from a woman in her 70s with acute or convalescent COVID-19. The chain couples TRBV19 to TRBJ2-3; D uncertain. The specimen sequenced was peripheral blood. The DNA for the CDR3 is TGTGCCAGTGCCCGCTTTGGAGGCACAGATACGCAGTATTTT. As protein: CASARFGGTDTQYF.